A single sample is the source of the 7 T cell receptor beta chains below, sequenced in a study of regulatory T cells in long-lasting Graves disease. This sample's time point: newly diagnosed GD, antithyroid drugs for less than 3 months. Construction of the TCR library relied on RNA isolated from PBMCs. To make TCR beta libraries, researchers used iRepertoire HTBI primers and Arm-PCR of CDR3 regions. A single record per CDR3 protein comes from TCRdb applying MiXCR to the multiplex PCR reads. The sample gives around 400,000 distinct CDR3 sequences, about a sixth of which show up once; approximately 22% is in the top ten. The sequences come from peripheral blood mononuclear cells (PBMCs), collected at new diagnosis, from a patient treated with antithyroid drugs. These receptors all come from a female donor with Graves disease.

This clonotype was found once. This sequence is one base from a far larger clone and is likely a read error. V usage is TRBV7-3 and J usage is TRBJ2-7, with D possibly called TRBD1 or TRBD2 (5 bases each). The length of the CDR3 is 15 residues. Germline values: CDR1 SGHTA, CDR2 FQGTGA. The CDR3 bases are TGTGCCAGCGGCTTAGTAGGGACGGCTGGGGACGAGCAGTACTTC. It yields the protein CASGLVGTAGDEQYF.

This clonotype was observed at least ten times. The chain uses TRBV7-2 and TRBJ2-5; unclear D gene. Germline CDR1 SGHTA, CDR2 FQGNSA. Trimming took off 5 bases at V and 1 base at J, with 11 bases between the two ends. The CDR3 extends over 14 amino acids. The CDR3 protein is CASSQQRLQETQYF. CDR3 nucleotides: TGTGCCAGCAGCCAACAGCGACTCCAAGAGACCCAGTACTTC. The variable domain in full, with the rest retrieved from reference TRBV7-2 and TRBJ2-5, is GAGVSQSPSNKVTEKGKDVELRCDPISGHTALYWYRQSLGQGLEFLIYFQGNSAPDKSGLPSDRFSAERTGGSVSTLTIQRTQQEDSAVYLCASSQQRLQETQYFGPGTRLLVL.

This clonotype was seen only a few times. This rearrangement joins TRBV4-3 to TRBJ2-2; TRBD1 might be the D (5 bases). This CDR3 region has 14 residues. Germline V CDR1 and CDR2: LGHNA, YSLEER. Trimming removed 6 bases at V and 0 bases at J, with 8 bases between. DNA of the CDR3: TGCGCCAGCAGACAGGATGCGAACACCGGGGAGCTGTTTTTT. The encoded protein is CASRQDANTGELFF.

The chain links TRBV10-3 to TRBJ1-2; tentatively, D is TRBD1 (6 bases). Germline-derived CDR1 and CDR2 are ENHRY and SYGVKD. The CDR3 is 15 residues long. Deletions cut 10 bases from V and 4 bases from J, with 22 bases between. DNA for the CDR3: TGTGCCACTACGACTAACCGGGACATCTTCTATGGCTACACCTTC. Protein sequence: CATTTNRDIFYGYTF.

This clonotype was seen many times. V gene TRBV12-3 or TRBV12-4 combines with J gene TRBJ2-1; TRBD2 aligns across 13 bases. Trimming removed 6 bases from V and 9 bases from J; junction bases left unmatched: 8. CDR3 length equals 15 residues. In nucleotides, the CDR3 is TGTGCCAGCAGCTGGACTAGCGGGGGTAGGGGTGAGCAGTTCTTC. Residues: CASSWTSGGRGEQFF.

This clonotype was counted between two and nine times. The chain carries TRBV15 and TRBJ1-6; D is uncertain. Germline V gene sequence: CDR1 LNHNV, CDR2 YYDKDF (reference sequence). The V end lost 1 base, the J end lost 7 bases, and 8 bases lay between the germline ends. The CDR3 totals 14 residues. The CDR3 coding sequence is TGTGCCACCAGCAGAGGACTTGGGAATTCACCCCTCCACTTT. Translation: CATSRGLGNSPLHF.

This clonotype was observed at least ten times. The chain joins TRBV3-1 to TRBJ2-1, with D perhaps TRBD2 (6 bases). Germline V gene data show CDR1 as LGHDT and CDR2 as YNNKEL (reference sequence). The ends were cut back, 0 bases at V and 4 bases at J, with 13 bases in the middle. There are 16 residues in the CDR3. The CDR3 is CASSQDLGDFYNEQFF. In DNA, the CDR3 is TGTGCCAGCAGCCAAGATCTGGGGGACTTTTACAATGAGCAGTTCTTC.